This T cell receptor beta chain was obtained from a study of blood T cell repertoires in COVID-19. Looked up from germline, CDR1 is SGHNT and CDR2 is YYREEE (reference sequence). The CDR3 is 12 amino acids. Trimming took 5 bases from V and 5 from J, leaving 10 bases between them. Produced via immunoSEQ multiplex PCR; TCRdb's table is partial and in-frame only. The sample holds about 270,000 clones, about nine tenths seen once. Source material: PBMCs or T cells enriched from blood (not recorded which). The chain links TRBV5-4 to TRBJ2-5; D perhaps matches TRBD1 (6 bases). This sequence was found in a woman aged 40 to 50 with acute COVID-19. CDR3 protein: CASSTGRETQYF. CDR3 in DNA: TGTGCCAGCAGTACAGGGCGGGAGACCCAGTACTTC.